Below, one TCR beta chain is given with its context. The CDR3 extends over 14 amino acids. CDR1 SGHDT and CDR2 YYEEEE come from the germline V gene. Deletions cut 2 bases from V and 8 bases from J, with 14 bases between. These data originate in a study of breast tumors, draining lymph nodes, adjacent tissues. TCRdb called the multiplex PCR reads again in MiXCR, with one record for every CDR3 protein. The table lists about 14,000 distinct CDR3 sequences, roughly 57% of them singletons. The chain couples TRBV5-6 to TRBJ2-1, with unresolved D. This receptor was obtained from a female donor with breast cancer. Some clones in this sample may be carry-over from other donors' samples. The material sequenced was tumor-adjacent breast tissue. CDR3 coding DNA: TGTGCCAGCAGCTTATCTTTAAGAGTGGATGAGCAGTTCTTC. Protein product: CASSLSLRVDEQFF.